This T cell receptor beta chain was found in a study of T cell responses to AZD1222 COVID-19 vaccine. In regard to this clone: The antigen is undetermined.

General observations from the study: Only a handful of AZD1222 recipients were seropositive at baseline. The donor cohort was predominantly white British with a female majority, and clonal diversity may have been underestimated. Across the whole spike, CD4 TCRs peaked at regions 160-218 and 743-854. Spike-specific TCR breadth and depth went up after people got two AZD1222 doses.

Germline V CDR1 and CDR2: LGHDT, YNNKEL (reference sequence). The V end was cut by 4 bases, the J end by 2 bases, with 9 bases between. The CDR3 is made up of 13 amino acids. Sequencing was performed with immunoSEQ multiplex PCR; in TCRdb, only in-frame clones are kept and a portion is missing. The table shows under 85,000 clones, with around 90% occurring only once. The TCR originated in an adult in good health. The chain recombines TRBV3-1 (or the pseudogene TRBV3-2) with TRBJ2-7; D is possibly TRBD2 (6 bases). The sample was peripheral blood, taken on day 0 of MenACWY control vaccination. The CDR3 region is CASSPGDPYEQYF. CDR3 coding DNA: TGTGCCAGCAGCCCGGGAGACCCCTACGAGCAGTACTTC.